The 12 T cell receptor beta chains reported below all come from one sample, sequenced in a study of CD8 T cells in Susac syndrome. An input of about 0.5 to 1 ug of RNA was subjected to reverse transcription using random hexamers. Each CDR3 protein gets one entry after TCRdb re-called the immunoSEQ multiplex PCR reads with MiXCR. The table shows around 130,000 distinct CDR3 sequences, with over 95% occurring only once. The sequencing sample was made of CD4+ T cells from PBMCs. These receptors were obtained from a human donor with Susac syndrome.

This chain links TRBV30 with TRBJ1-2; D is undetermined. V was clipped by 2 bases and J by 5 bases, with 21 bases between them. Germline V gene data show CDR1 as GTSNPN and CDR2 as SVGIG (reference sequence). The CDR3 loop spans 16 amino acids. The CDR3 coding sequence is TGTGCCTGGAGTCTCAATCGTATCGGGCGAGGGTATGGCTACACCTTC. It is translated as CAWSLNRIGRGYGYTF.

The J gene is TRBJ2-5, the V gene TRBV25-1; 7 bases fit TRBD2. The CDR3 length is 16 residues. V trimming: 6 bases; J trimming: 4 bases; junction bases outside the gene matches: 14. The V gene's germline CDR1 is MGHDK and CDR2 SYGVNS. As DNA, the CDR3 is TGTGCCAGCAGGGAGGGGAGGGTGAGCGTGGGAGAGACCCAGTACTTC. Its protein is CASREGRVSVGETQYF.

The gene calls are TRBV20-1 and TRBJ1-5; tentatively, D is TRBD1 (6 bases). CDR1 and CDR2 (germline): DFQATT, SNEGSKA (reference sequence). The ends were cut back, 6 bases at V and 1 base at J, with 13 bases in the middle. The CDR3 consists of 14 residues. The DNA for the CDR3 is TGCAGTGCCAGGTGGGACAAGAGCAATCAGCCCCAGCATTTT. Translation gives CSARWDKSNQPQHF.

This chain connects TRBV5-1 to TRBJ1-1, with D possibly matching TRBD1 (5 bases). The V end lost 4 bases, the J end lost 1 base, and 14 bases lay between the germline ends. Germline CDR1 and CDR2: SGHRS and YFSETQ. The CDR3 runs to 15 residues. CDR3 residues: CASSTGTQGNTEAFF. CDR3 coding DNA: TGCGCCAGCAGCACCGGAACGCAGGGGAACACTGAAGCTTTCTTT.

The chain combines TRBV6-2 or TRBV6-3 with TRBJ2-7; TRBD2 agrees at 11 bases. J lost 3 bases, V lost 6 bases, and 7 bases had no gene match. The CDR3 spans 15 residues. CDR1 MNHEY and CDR2 SVGEGT come from the germline V gene. CDR3 loop: CASRRTGTSGYEQYF. DNA for the CDR3: TGTGCCAGCAGAAGAACCGGGACTAGCGGCTACGAGCAGTACTTC.

The CDR3 DNA sequence: TGTGCCAGCAGTTCTACCTCACAGGGGAAACGTTACTTC. Translated, it gives CASSSTSQGKRYF. V and J are TRBV6-5 and TRBJ2-7, with 7 nucleotides matching TRBD1. Germline lookup yields CDR1 MNHEY and CDR2 SVGAGI. This CDR3 comprises 13 residues. V shed 4 bases, J shed 13 bases, and the junction held 13 bases outside the gene matches.

This chain uses TRBV20-1 with TRBJ2-7; tentative D call: TRBD2 (6 bases). Per germline, CDR1 DFQATT and CDR2 SNEGSKA (reference sequence). This CDR3 contains 13 residues. The V and J ends lost 6 bases and 7 bases respectively, with 19 bases between them. CDR3 protein: CSAGIAANLEQYF. The CDR3 nucleotides read TGCAGTGCCGGAATAGCGGCCAACTTGGAGCAGTACTTC.

V is TRBV7-9 and J is TRBJ2-3; D tentatively fits TRBD1 or TRBD2 (5 bases each). The germline V and J ends were trimmed by 5 bases and 4 bases, with 19 bases remaining between them. Germline V CDR1 and CDR2: SEHNR, FQNEAQ (reference sequence). CDR3 size: 16 residues. CDR3 bases: TGTGCCAGCAGCGGGGGTGTAGCCCGAGACGCAGATACGCAGTATTTT. It codes for CASSGGVARDADTQYF.

The CDR3 nucleotides are TGTGCCACCAGTGATACAGGGGGCGATGGCTACACCTTC. This encodes CATSDTGGDGYTF. This chain uses TRBV24-1 with TRBJ1-2, with 9 nucleotides matching TRBD1. Germline V gives CDR1 KGHDR, CDR2 SFDVKD. V shed 3 bases, J shed 6 bases, and the junction held 1 base outside the gene matches. The CDR3 runs 13 residues.

This clonotype was seen only once. This chain connects TRBV20-1 to TRBJ2-5; D remains ambiguous. The CDR3 contains 14 residues. The germline V gene has CDR1 DFQATT and CDR2 SNEGSKA (reference sequence). V gave up 6 bases and J gave up 3 bases, with 17 bases separating them. In nucleotides, the CDR3 is TGCAGTGCGCGGCTTGGTTTCTGGAAAGAGACCCAGTACTTC. It yields the protein CSARLGFWKETQYF.

This clonotype was counted once. The rearrangement uses TRBV9 and TRBJ1-1; the D is unclear. There are 15 residues in the CDR3. Germline CDR1 reads SGDLS; CDR2 reads YYNGEE. V lost 0 bases to trimming and J lost 0 bases, with 9 bases between them. The CDR3: CASSVGSFMNTEAFF. The CDR3 nucleotides are TGTGCCAGCAGCGTAGGCAGTTTTATGAACACTGAAGCTTTCTTT.

V is TRBV5-1 and J is TRBJ2-7; tentative D call: TRBD2 (6 bases). Germline V gene sequence: CDR1 SGHRS, CDR2 YFSETQ. V lost 4 bases, J lost 2 bases, and 22 bases lay in between. This CDR3 has 17 amino acids. CDR3 sequence: CASSLSFSGAGPYEQYF. In DNA, the CDR3 is TGCGCCAGCAGCCTCAGCTTTTCTGGAGCGGGTCCCTACGAGCAGTACTTC.